This T cell receptor beta chain is from a study of regulatory T cells in long-lasting Graves disease. Germline V gives CDR1 MNHEY, CDR2 SMNVEV (reference sequence). Trimming took 1 base from V and 6 from J, leaving 12 bases between them. The CDR3 is 14 amino acids. Time point described: newly diagnosed GD, antithyroid drugs for less than 3 months. Researchers made the TCR library from RNA that was extracted from PBMCs. Libraries of TCR beta came from iRepertoire HTBI primers plus Arm-PCR of CDR3 regions. Via MiXCR, TCRdb re-called the multiplex PCR reads, giving one row per CDR3 protein. The sample carries 200,000 to 250,000 distinct CDR3 sequences, around 21% recorded once. Note on this clonotype: Its antigen remains unidentified.

The study's findings and limits: Comparison showed that persistent patients shared more public clonotypes (about 2,700) than new patients (966). Preferential use of TRBV28, TRBJ1-2 and TRBJ2-5 was seen in persistent disease. Thyroid tissue was not studied; only peripheral blood was. TCR diversity was lower in persistent Graves' patients (versus newly diagnosed ones).

This clonotype was sampled from a female donor with Graves disease. The specimen was peripheral blood mononuclear cells (PBMCs), collected at new diagnosis, from a patient treated with antithyroid drugs. The chain uses TRBV27 and TRBJ1-2; perhaps TRBD1 as D (6 bases). CDR3 bases: TGTGCCAGCAGTTTATTGGGGGGCGGAAATGGCTACACCTTC. It translates to CASSLLGGGNGYTF.